This TCR beta chain was recorded in a study of blood T cell repertoires in COVID-19. Here immunoSEQ multiplex PCR was the method, and the copy in TCRdb shows in-frame clones only, minus some. The sample lists about 230,000 clones, around 86% occurring once. The clonotype comes from a middle-aged man with COVID-19, enrolled during active disease. The sequencing input was peripheral blood.

The CDR3 DNA reads as TGTGCCAGTGGGGACACTCTAGCCCAGCATTTT. Translation gives CASGDTLAQHF. The J gene is TRBJ1-5, the V gene TRBV19, with D maybe TRBD1 (6 bases). With 8 bases removed from V and 11 bases from J, the gap between germline ends came to 13 bases. The CDR3 totals 11 residues. Germline V gene data show CDR1 as LNHDA and CDR2 as SQIVND (reference sequence).